The 13 T cell receptor beta chains below come from one sample, sequenced in a study of blood T cells in healthy people across ages. The authors ran a second PCR of 7 to 11 cycles using a sample-barcoded 5' primer and a J-beta primer mix. MiXCR, applied by TCRdb to the 5' RACE reads, yields one record per CDR3 protein. The repertoire has about 1.4 million distinct CDR3 sequences, roughly 60% of them found once; the top ten carry more than 6%. The sequenced material came from blood. Receptors were obtained from a man younger than 35 in good health.

This clonotype was recorded once. The genes are TRBV7-2 and TRBJ2-2, with 7 bases identical to TRBD1. V lost 5 bases, J lost 4 bases, and 4 bases stayed unmatched. This CDR3 spans 14 amino acids. Germline-derived CDR1 and CDR2 are SGHTA and FQGNSA. This CDR3 is CASSLGQPTGELFF. The CDR3 DNA reads TGTGCCAGCAGCCTGGGACAGCCCACCGGGGAGCTGTTTTTT.

This chain links TRBV3-1 with TRBJ2-4; D may be TRBD2 (5 bases). The DNA end lines up better with TRBJ2-5; the J call may be wrong. This CDR3 region has 16 residues. In germline, CDR1 is LGHDT, CDR2 YNNKEL (reference sequence). The CDR3 loop reads CASSQWRSDPQETQYF. CDR3 sequence (DNA): TGTGCCAGCAGTCAGTGGAGGAGCGACCCCCAAGAGACCCAGTACTTC.

This clonotype was counted between two and nine times. The chain uses TRBV6-5 and TRBJ2-3; 7 nucleotides align to TRBD2. CDR1 and CDR2 from the germline V gene are MNHEY and SVGAGI. The CDR3 runs to 16 residues. Germline trimming cut 5 bases from V and 3 bases from J; bases unmatched to any gene: 11. The CDR3, as DNA: TGTGCCAGCAGTAGGCCCCGGGGACTACCTACAGATACGCAGTATTTT. Translating it yields CASSRPRGLPTDTQYF.

The chain links TRBV2 to TRBJ2-5; 13 nucleotides match TRBD2. The V segment lost 4 bases and the J segment 5 bases; nucleotides outside the gene matches: 1. Germline CDR1 SNHLY, CDR2 FYNNEI. The CDR3 totals 14 residues. The CDR3 bases are TGTGCCAGCAGTGTGACTAGCGGGAGGGAGACCCAGTACTTC. It specifies CASSVTSGRETQYF.

This clonotype has just one count. The genes are TRBV6-5 and TRBJ1-1, with D perhaps matching TRBD1 (6 bases). The CDR3 has 15 residues. CDR1 is MNHEY, CDR2 SVGAGI, per germline. Trimming pared 5 bases from V and 1 base from J, leaving 14 bases between. CDR3: CASSPGQLWNTEAFF. DNA of the CDR3: TGTGCCAGCAGTCCAGGACAGCTCTGGAACACTGAAGCTTTCTTT.

This clonotype was observed once. J is TRBJ1-2 and V is TRBV6-6; TRBD1 matches at 9 bases. The CDR3 has 16 residues. Per the germline V gene, CDR1 is MNHNY and CDR2 is SVGAGI (reference sequence). After removal of 5 bases from V and 6 bases from J, the junction contained 13 bases not matched to a gene. CDR3 region: CASSLPGTGYGDGYTF. In DNA, the CDR3 is TGTGCCAGCAGTCTTCCCGGGACAGGGTATGGAGATGGCTACACCTTC.

The genes are TRBV4-3 and TRBJ1-5; the match to TRBD1 covers 7 bases. This CDR3 spans 15 amino acids. Germline V gene data show CDR1 as LGHNA and CDR2 as YSLEER. V lost 0 bases to trimming and J lost 7 bases; unmatched junction nucleotides: 6. The CDR3 DNA is TGCGCCAGCAGCCAAGACCGGGACAGTTTGCAGCCCCAGCATTTT. It yields the protein CASSQDRDSLQPQHF.

A single count supports this clonotype. The rearrangement joins TRBV20-1 to TRBJ2-1, with 8 nucleotides matching TRBD2. The CDR3 has 16 residues. Germline lookup yields CDR1 DFQATT and CDR2 SNEGSKA (reference sequence). The J segment lost 8 bases and the V segment lost 4 bases, leaving 16 bases of the junction unmatched. CDR3 coding DNA: TGCAGTGCTAAATCCCGAAGCGGGAGAGTCGACGATGAGCAGTTCTTC. Translating it yields CSAKSRSGRVDDEQFF.

This clonotype was detected a few times. J is TRBJ2-4 and V is TRBV12-3 or TRBV12-4; 8 bases line up with TRBD1. Matching the DNA end better, TRBJ2-7 makes the J call doubtful. CDR3 length: 14 amino acids. Here the CDR3 DNA reads TGTGCCAGCACCTCACAGGCAGGGGGCAACGAGCAGTACTTC. Protein: CASTSQAGGNEQYF.

The rearrangement joins TRBV6-1 to TRBJ2-1; 11 bases line up with TRBD2. From germline, CDR1 is MNHNS and CDR2 SASEGT. The CDR3 runs to 15 residues. V gave up 8 bases and J gave up 8 bases; unmatched junction bases: 11. CDR3 nucleotide sequence: TGTGCCAGCCGCCGTACTAGCGGGAGTAAAGATGAGCAGTTCTTC. Translating it yields CASRRTSGSKDEQFF.

This chain joins TRBV12-3 or TRBV12-4 and TRBJ2-1; D call uncertain. This CDR3 contains 14 residues. The V and J ends lost 2 bases and 7 bases respectively, with 12 bases between them. CDR3 nucleotide sequence: TGTGCCAGCAGTTTAACCTTTAACGGGAATGAGCAGTTCTTC. Residues: CASSLTFNGNEQFF.

This clonotype was observed a single time. The chain has TRBV7-6 and TRBJ1-2; 8 bases map to TRBD1. Germline V gene lookup returns CDR1 SGHVS and CDR2 FNYEAQ. There are 13 residues in the CDR3. V shed 5 bases and J 8 bases; nucleotides not matched to a gene: 7. As DNA, the CDR3 is TGTGCCAGCAGCACGGACAGGGTCAGCGGCTACACCTTC. It codes for CASSTDRVSGYTF.

The V call is TRBV11-2, the J call TRBJ1-2; the D gene is possibly TRBD1 (5 bases). V lost 4 bases and J lost 3, with 15 bases in between. The CDR3 loop spans 15 amino acids. Germline V lookup: CDR1 SGHAT, CDR2 FQNNGV. The CDR3 region is CASSSPRLGHYGYTF. CDR3 DNA sequence: TGTGCCAGCAGCTCCCCGCGACTGGGGCACTATGGCTACACCTTC. Variable domain in full (rest from reference TRBV11-2 and TRBJ1-2): EAGVAQSPRYKIIEKRQSVAFWCNPISGHATLYWYQQILGQGPKLLIQFQNNGVVDDSQLPKDRFSAERLKGVDSTLKIQPAKLEDSAVYLCASSSPRLGHYGYTFGSGTRLTVV.